This T cell receptor beta chain was obtained from a study of molecular identifiers for immune sequencing clone quantification. Findings and limits, study-wide: Underestimation of highly expanded clone sizes could arise where identical TCR molecules share a barcode. Clones above 20 RNA copies contained over 99% of effector molecules and under 1% of naive molecules.

The germline V gene encodes CDR1 MNHEY and CDR2 SMNVEV (reference sequence). With V trimmed by 5 bases and J by 3 bases, 7 bases remained unmatched. The length of the CDR3 is 14 residues. In this sample, this clonotype turned up a few times. Antigen specificity is unknown. MiXCR, applied by TCRdb to the PCR reads, yields one record per CDR3 protein. The sample yields about 640,000 distinct CDR3 sequences, 20% seen once. This chain connects TRBV27 to TRBJ2-7; 7 positions match TRBD1. The sequencing input was naive CD8+ T cells from blood, with Jurkat cell RNA spiked in. Regarding subset: FACS-sorted CD8+CD4-CCR7+CD45RA+ naive T cells. The TCR was taken from a human donor in good health. Some libraries in this study had Jurkat cell RNA spiked in. The CDR3 coding sequence is TGTGCCAGCAGTCCGACGCCAGGGGGCTACGAGCAGTACTTC. Protein product: CASSPTPGGYEQYF.